One sample yielded the 9 T cell receptor beta chains listed below, sequenced in a study of blood T cell repertoires in COVID-19. The repertoire was sequenced with immunoSEQ multiplex PCR; TCRdb's copy has only in-frame clones and lacks some. The sample holds 350,000 to 550,000 clones, 85% to 90% seen once. Material for sequencing was peripheral blood. The receptors here all came from a woman under 40 with acute or convalescent COVID-19.

This clone was recorded once. The chain uses TRBV2 and TRBJ1-5; no clear D gene. V shed 1 base and J shed 5 bases, with 12 bases lying between them. The CDR3 is 15 amino acids. CDR1 SNHLY and CDR2 FYNNEI come from the germline V gene. The CDR3: CASSEGPRGYQPQHF. The CDR3 DNA reads TGTGCCAGCAGTGAAGGTCCCCGGGGATATCAGCCCCAGCATTTT.

CDR3 bases: TGTGCCAGCAGCTTAGACCCCGGGCGGGGTTTGAACACTGAAGCTTTCTTT. It codes for CASSLDPGRGLNTEAFF. The chain carries TRBV7-2 and TRBJ1-1, with D unclear. The CDR3 has 17 amino acids. V was cut by 1 base and J by 0 bases, with 15 bases left in between. Germline CDR1 is SGHTA and CDR2 is FQGNSA.

J is TRBJ2-7 and V is TRBV12-3 or TRBV12-4, with TRBD1 matching 7 bases. V lost 5 bases, J lost 4 bases, and 2 bases stayed unmatched. This CDR3 is built from 12 residues. The CDR3: CASSTGAYEQYF. In DNA form, the CDR3 reads TGTGCCAGCAGTACAGGGGCTTACGAGCAGTACTTC.

V usage is TRBV3-1 (or the pseudogene TRBV3-2) and J usage is TRBJ1-4; 10 positions agree with TRBD1. Germline values: CDR1 LGHDT, CDR2 YNNKEL (reference sequence). The CDR3 spans 15 residues. The V gene end was trimmed by 3 bases and the J gene end by 6 bases; junction bases not matched to a gene: 4. The CDR3 reads CASSQAGTGDEKLFF. CDR3 DNA sequence: TGTGCCAGCAGCCAGGCCGGGACAGGGGATGAAAAACTGTTTTTT.

CDR3 sequence: CASSLSGLISGNTIYF. In DNA, the CDR3 is TGTGCCAGCAGTTTATCGGGGTTGATCTCTGGAAACACCATATATTTT. The chain uses TRBV28 and TRBJ1-3; D remains ambiguous. V lost 1 base, J lost 0 bases, and 10 bases lay in between. The CDR3 covers 16 residues. Germline V gives CDR1 MDHEN, CDR2 SYDVKM.

The genes are TRBV11-2 and TRBJ2-7; D perhaps matches TRBD2 (5 bases). The germline V gene has CDR1 SGHAT and CDR2 FQNNGV. The germline V and J ends were trimmed by 4 bases and 4 bases, with 11 bases remaining between them. The CDR3 sequence is 13 residues long. The CDR3 bases are TGTGCCAGCAGCTCTTTGTGGAGGTACGAGCAGTACTTC. The encoded protein is CASSSLWRYEQYF.

The V and J genes are TRBV5-5 and TRBJ2-7; possible D gene TRBD1, 6 bases. This CDR3 comprises 12 residues. V was shortened by 0 bases and J by 12 bases, with 13 bases between the two germline ends. Germline-derived CDR1 and CDR2 are SGHKS and YYEKEE (reference sequence). CDR3 residues: CASSLVQGVWYF. Written as DNA, the CDR3 is TGTGCCAGCAGCTTGGTACAGGGCGTCTGGTACTTC.

The chain uses TRBV7-2 and TRBJ2-3, with 7 bases fitting TRBD1. Trimming removed 4 bases from V and 5 bases from J; junction bases left unmatched: 18. The CDR3 sequence is 18 residues long. CDR1 is SGHTA and CDR2 is FQGNSA in the germline V gene. This CDR3 reads CASSSLLGDRRGEDTQYF. CDR3 bases: TGTGCCAGCAGCTCCTTACTCGGGGACAGAAGGGGAGAAGATACGCAGTATTTT. The whole variable domain, filled in from reference TRBV7-2 and TRBJ2-3, reads GAGVSQSPSNKVTEKGKDVELRCDPISGHTALYWYRQSLGQGLEFLIYFQGNSAPDKSGLPSDRFSAERTGGSVSTLTIQRTQQEDSAVYLCASSSLLGDRRGEDTQYFGPGTRLTVL.

As regards this clone: The identical CDR3 is also encoded by other nucleotide sequences in the sample. This chain connects TRBV30 to TRBJ1-1; D is ambiguous. The CDR3 is made up of 10 amino acids. V was trimmed by 3 bases and J by 7 bases, leaving 6 bases between them. In germline, CDR1 is GTSNPN, CDR2 SVGIG (reference sequence). CDR3 nucleotides: TGTGCCTGGAGGCGGGGTGAAGCTTTCTTT. Translating it yields CAWRRGEAFF.